These 22 T cell receptor beta chains were all obtained from the same sample, sequenced in a study of T cell responses to AZD1222 COVID-19 vaccine. Only in-frame clones appear in the TCRdb table, and some are missing; sequencing was by immunoSEQ multiplex PCR. Among roughly 110,000 clones listed, 75% to 95% were seen once. The sample was peripheral blood, taken 28 days after the second AZD1222 dose. These receptors were obtained from an adult who received the AZD1222 COVID-19 vaccine.

The chain is built from TRBV6-5 and TRBJ2-7; D gene unclear. Deletions cut 6 bases from V and 2 bases from J, with 8 bases between. The length of the CDR3 is 12 residues. Germline V gene lookup returns CDR1 MNHEY and CDR2 SVGAGI. The CDR3 DNA reads TGTGCCAGCAGCGGGCAGGCCTACGAGCAGTACTTC. Amino acid sequence: CASSGQAYEQYF.

This chain links TRBV5-6 with TRBJ1-5, with TRBD1 identical over 8 bases. Germline CDR1 is SGHDT and CDR2 is YYEEEE. The CDR3 runs 15 residues. V was clipped by 3 bases and J by 4 bases; unmatched bases: 6. CDR3 sequence (DNA): TGTGCCAGCAGCTCGGGACAGGTGGGAAATCAGCCCCAGCATTTT. It translates to CASSSGQVGNQPQHF. Looking up the rest from reference TRBV5-6 and TRBJ1-5 gives the full variable domain: DAGVTQSPTHLIKTRGQQVTLRCSPKSGHDTVSWYQQALGQGPQFIFQYYEEEERQRGNFPDRFSGHQFPNYSSELNVNALLLGDSALYLCASSSGQVGNQPQHFGDGTRLSIL.

The chain carries TRBV15 and TRBJ2-1; TRBD2 agrees at 8 bases. The V segment lost 6 bases and the J segment 5 bases; nucleotides outside the gene matches: 15. The germline CDR1 and CDR2 sequences are LNHNV and YYDKDF (reference sequence). The length of the CDR3 is 17 residues. The CDR3 protein is CATRYVAGGLTDNEQFF. The CDR3 coding sequence is TGTGCCACCAGATACGTGGCGGGGGGACTCACAGACAATGAGCAGTTCTTC.

The V gene is TRBV5-5, the J gene TRBJ1-2; D remains ambiguous. The CDR3 runs to 14 residues. Trimming took 1 base from V and 3 from J, leaving 10 bases between them. The germline gives CDR1 SGHKS, CDR2 YYEKEE (reference sequence). CDR3 sequence (DNA): TGTGCCAGCAGCTTGCTGACCTTAGACTATGGCTACACCTTC. Its translation: CASSLLTLDYGYTF.

The chain uses TRBV2 and TRBJ2-2; TRBD2 is a possible D gene (6 bases). This CDR3 spans 13 amino acids. Per germline, CDR1 SNHLY and CDR2 FYNNEI. V was trimmed by 7 bases and J by 3 bases, leaving 9 bases between them. CDR3 bases: TGTGCCAGCAAGCGGGTTCACACCGGGGAGCTGTTTTTT. This gives the protein CASKRVHTGELFF. Using reference TRBV2 and TRBJ2-2 for the parts outside the CDR3, the full variable domain is EPEVTQTPSHQVTQMGQEVILRCVPISNHLYFYWYRQILGQKVEFLVSFYNNEISEKSEIFDDQFSVERPDGSNFTLKIRSTKLEDSAMYFCASKRVHTGELFFGEGSRLTVL.

This clone was counted a single time. The chain has TRBV5-6 and TRBJ1-4; D unclear. The germline gives CDR1 SGHDT, CDR2 YYEEEE. The CDR3 runs to 17 residues. The V and J ends lost 1 base and 6 bases respectively, with 19 bases between them. The CDR3 DNA reads as TGTGCCAGCAGCTTGATCTCTTGGAGCCGCGAGGATGAAAAACTGTTTTTT. Translated, it gives CASSLISWSREDEKLFF.

This clone was seen just once. The rearrangement links TRBV29-1 to TRBJ1-2; no clear D. The germline CDR1 and CDR2 sequences are SQVTM and ANQGSEA. The CDR3 length is 12 residues. The V and J ends lost 3 bases and 1 base respectively, with 6 bases between them. In DNA form, the CDR3 reads TGCAGCGTTGATTGGGGTAACTATGGCTACACCTTC. Translated: CSVDWGNYGYTF.

In its sample, this clone was seen once. The chain uses TRBV28 and TRBJ2-3; D is perhaps TRBD2 (5 bases). Germline CDR1 is MDHEN and CDR2 is SYDVKM. The ends were cut back, 10 bases at V and 0 bases at J, with 8 bases in the middle. The CDR3 has 12 amino acids. The CDR3 nucleotides are TGTGCCACCCTAGCTAGCACAGATACGCAGTATTTT. This gives the protein CATLASTDTQYF.

This chain connects TRBV14 to TRBJ2-7; possible D gene TRBD1, 5 bases. The CDR3 is 13 residues long. In germline, CDR1 is SGHDN, CDR2 FVKESK. Trimming pared 0 bases from V and 9 bases from J, leaving 12 bases between. CDR3 nucleotides: TGTGCCAGCAGCCAAGATCTAACCACAGGGCAGTACTTC. Amino acid sequence: CASSQDLTTGQYF.

As DNA, the CDR3 is TGTGCCAGCATGGTGTGGAGCGGGGAGCTGTTTTTT. The encoded protein is CASMVWSGELFF. This chain uses TRBV6-5 with TRBJ2-2; no reliable D call. The CDR3 is made up of 12 amino acids. The ends were cut back, 7 bases at V and 7 bases at J, with 10 bases in the middle. Germline V gene lookup returns CDR1 MNHEY and CDR2 SVGAGI.

V usage is TRBV28 and J usage is TRBJ2-1; D not resolved. The germline V gene encodes CDR1 MDHEN and CDR2 SYDVKM. The CDR3 is made up of 10 amino acids. The V end lost 6 bases, the J end lost 7 bases, and 4 bases lay between the germline ends. DNA for the CDR3: TGTGCCAGCAGCTCTAATGAGCAGTTCTTC. Translating gives CASSSNEQFF.

The rearrangement joins TRBV5-1 to TRBJ2-7; TRBD1 aligns across 9 bases. The CDR3 is 14 residues long. The ends lost 3 bases at V and 5 bases at J; junction bases unmatched: 6. Germline V gene sequence: CDR1 SGHRS, CDR2 YFSETQ. In nucleotides, the CDR3 is TGCGCCAGCAGCTCACAGGGGGCCCGGAACGAGCAGTACTTC. Protein sequence: CASSSQGARNEQYF.

This clone was found once. J is TRBJ1-3 and V is TRBV28; 8 nucleotides line up with TRBD1. This CDR3 contains 13 residues. Trimming at V came to 8 bases and at J to 5 bases, leaving 5 bases not matched to a gene. In germline, CDR1 is MDHEN, CDR2 SYDVKM. The CDR3 DNA follows: TGTGCCAGCCAAGGACAGGGAAGAAACACCATATATTTT. Its protein product is CASQGQGRNTIYF.

V is TRBV5-1 and J is TRBJ1-1; a weak D match, TRBD1 (6 bases). Trimming removed 4 bases at V and 5 bases at J, with 9 bases between. Germline CDR1 and CDR2: SGHRS and YFSETQ. The CDR3 is 12 residues long. CDR3 bases: TGCGCCAGCAGCCTCGACAGGACTGAAGCTTTCTTT. Translating it yields CASSLDRTEAFF.

The V gene is TRBV27, the J gene TRBJ1-6, with D perhaps TRBD1 (5 bases). CDR1 and CDR2 (germline): MNHEY, SMNVEV (reference sequence). Trimming took off 8 bases at V and 10 bases at J, with 18 bases between the two ends. CDR3 size: 14 residues. The CDR3 reads CASGGGGWESPLHF. The CDR3 DNA reads TGTGCCAGCGGCGGCGGGGGGTGGGAGTCACCCCTCCACTTT.

The chain is built from TRBV6-5 and TRBJ1-1; 11 nucleotides agree with TRBD1. J gave up 8 bases and V 6 bases, and 8 bases lay outside the gene matches. CDR1 MNHEY and CDR2 SVGAGI come from the germline V gene. This CDR3 has 14 residues. CDR3 bases: TGTGCCAGCAGCTCGGACAGGGGGCTCTCAGAAGCTTTCTTT. Protein: CASSSDRGLSEAFF.

The chain combines TRBV7-2 with TRBJ1-3; no definite D call. Trimming pared 5 bases from V and 4 bases from J, leaving 9 bases between. Germline V gene sequence: CDR1 SGHTA, CDR2 FQGNSA. The CDR3 spans 13 residues. DNA for the CDR3: TGTGCCAGCAGCCGGGCCTTCGGAAACACCATATATTTT. Translated: CASSRAFGNTIYF.

This sequence joins TRBV9 and TRBJ2-3; the D gene is possibly TRBD1 (6 bases). The CDR3 extends over 15 amino acids. The ends were cut back, 7 bases at V and 0 bases at J, with 15 bases in the middle. Germline V lookup: CDR1 SGDLS, CDR2 YYNGEE. CDR3 DNA sequence: TGTGCCAGCTCACCGGGACATAAAAGCACAGATACGCAGTATTTT. Protein product: CASSPGHKSTDTQYF.

The genes are TRBV5-1 and TRBJ1-1, with D possibly matching TRBD1 (6 bases). V was clipped by 6 bases and J by 2 bases, with 8 bases between them. Germline V gene lookup returns CDR1 SGHRS and CDR2 YFSETQ. This CDR3 comprises 12 residues. CDR3 sequence (DNA): TGCGCCAGCAAACAGGGAAACACTGAAGCTTTCTTT. It codes for CASKQGNTEAFF.

The chain combines TRBV1 with TRBJ2-4; no check of the table's D call, TRBD1, against the DNA was made. TRBV1 has pseudogene status. This CDR3 spans 21 amino acids. CDR3 nucleotides: TGCACCAGCAGCCAAGGTATAAGGGGGCCACCTAGGAGAATAGCCAAAAACATTCAGTACTTC. This codes for CTSSQGIRGPPRRIAKNIQYF.

The J gene is TRBJ2-7, the V gene TRBV5-6; unclear D gene. CDR3 length: 12 residues. Per germline, CDR1 SGHDT and CDR2 YYEEEE. Trimming shortened V by 0 bases and J by 0 bases, and 1 base separated the two germline ends. The CDR3 coding sequence is TGTGCCAGCAGCTTGGCCTCCTACGAGCAGTACTTC. The encoded protein is CASSLASYEQYF. Filled out from reference TRBV5-6 and TRBJ2-7, the complete variable domain reads DAGVTQSPTHLIKTRGQQVTLRCSPKSGHDTVSWYQQALGQGPQFIFQYYEEEERQRGNFPDRFSGHQFPNYSSELNVNALLLGDSALYLCASSLASYEQYFGPGTRLTVT.

The chain uses TRBV15 and TRBJ2-5; weak D call: TRBD2 (6 bases). V lost 5 bases and J 3 bases, leaving 13 bases between the germline ends. Germline lookup yields CDR1 LNHNV and CDR2 YYDKDF (reference sequence). The CDR3 runs 14 residues. The CDR3 DNA reads TGTGCCACCAGCTCATACGGAGGGAAAGAGACCCAGTACTTC. It translates to CATSSYGGKETQYF.